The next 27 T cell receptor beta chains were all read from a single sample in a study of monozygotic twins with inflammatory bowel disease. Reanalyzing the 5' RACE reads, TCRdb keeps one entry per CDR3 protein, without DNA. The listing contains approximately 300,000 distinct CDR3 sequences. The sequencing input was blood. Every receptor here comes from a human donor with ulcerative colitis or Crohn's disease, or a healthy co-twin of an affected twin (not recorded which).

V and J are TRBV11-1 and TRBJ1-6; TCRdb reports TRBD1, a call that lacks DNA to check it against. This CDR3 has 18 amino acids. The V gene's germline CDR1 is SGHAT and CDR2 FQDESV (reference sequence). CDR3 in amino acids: CASSPRLMLGADHSPLHF.

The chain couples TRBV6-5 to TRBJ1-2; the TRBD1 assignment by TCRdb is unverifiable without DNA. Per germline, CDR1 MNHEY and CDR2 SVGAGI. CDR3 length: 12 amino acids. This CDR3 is CSSSDRGSGYTF.

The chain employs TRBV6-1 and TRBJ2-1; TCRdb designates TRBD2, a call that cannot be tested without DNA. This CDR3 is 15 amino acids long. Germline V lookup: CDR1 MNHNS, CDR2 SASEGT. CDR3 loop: CASRELAGLYNEQFF.

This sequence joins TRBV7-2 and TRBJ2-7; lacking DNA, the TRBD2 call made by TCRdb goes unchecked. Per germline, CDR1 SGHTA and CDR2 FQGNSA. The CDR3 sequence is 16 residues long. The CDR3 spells CASSLVSSGSSYEQYF.

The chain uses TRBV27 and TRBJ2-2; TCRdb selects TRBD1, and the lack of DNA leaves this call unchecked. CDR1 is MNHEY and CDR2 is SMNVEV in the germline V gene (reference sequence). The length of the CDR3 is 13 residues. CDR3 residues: CASSQGYTGELFF.

CDR3 sequence: CASSQDYRVRAGELFF. J is TRBJ2-2 and V is TRBV4-3; absent DNA, TCRdb's TRBD1 call cannot be checked. Germline assignment: CDR1 LGHNA and CDR2 YSLEER. CDR3 length equals 16 residues.

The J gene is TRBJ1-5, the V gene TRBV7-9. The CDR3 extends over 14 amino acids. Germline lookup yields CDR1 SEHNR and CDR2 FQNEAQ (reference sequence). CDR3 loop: CASSSFHPNQPQHF.

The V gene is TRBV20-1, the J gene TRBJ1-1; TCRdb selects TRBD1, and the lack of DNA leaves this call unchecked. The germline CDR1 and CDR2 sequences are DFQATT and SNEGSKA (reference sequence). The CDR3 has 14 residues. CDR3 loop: CSAAQGAQYTEAFF.

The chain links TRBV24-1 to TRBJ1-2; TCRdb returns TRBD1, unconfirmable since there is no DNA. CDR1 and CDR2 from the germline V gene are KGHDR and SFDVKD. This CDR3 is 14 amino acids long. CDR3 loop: CATSTSRGNYGYTF.

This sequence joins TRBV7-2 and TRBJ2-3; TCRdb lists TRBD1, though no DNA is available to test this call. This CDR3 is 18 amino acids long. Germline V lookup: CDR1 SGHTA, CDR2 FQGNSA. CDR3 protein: CASSLNGRGILSTDTQYF. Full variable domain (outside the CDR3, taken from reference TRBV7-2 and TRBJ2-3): GAGVSQSPSNKVTEKGKDVELRCDPISGHTALYWYRQSLGQGLEFLIYFQGNSAPDKSGLPSDRFSAERTGGSVSTLTIQRTQQEDSAVYLCASSLNGRGILSTDTQYFGPGTRLTVL.

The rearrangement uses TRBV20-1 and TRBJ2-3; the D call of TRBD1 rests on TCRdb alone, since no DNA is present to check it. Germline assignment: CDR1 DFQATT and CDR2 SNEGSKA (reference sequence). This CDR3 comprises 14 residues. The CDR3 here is CSATKRGLADTQYF.

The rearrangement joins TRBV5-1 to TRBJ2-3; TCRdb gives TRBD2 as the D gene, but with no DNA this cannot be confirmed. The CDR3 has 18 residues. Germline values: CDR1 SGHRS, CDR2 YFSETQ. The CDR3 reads CASSHLKTSGDSTDTQYF.

The CDR3 spells CASSWTGTSTDTQYF. The chain links TRBV6-4 to TRBJ2-3; TCRdb lists TRBD2, though no DNA is available to test this call. The CDR3 runs 15 residues. The germline V gene has CDR1 MRHNA and CDR2 SNTAGT.

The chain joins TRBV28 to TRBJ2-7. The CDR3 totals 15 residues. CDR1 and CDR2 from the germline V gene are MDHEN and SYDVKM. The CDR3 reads CASSTRHLHYYEQYF.

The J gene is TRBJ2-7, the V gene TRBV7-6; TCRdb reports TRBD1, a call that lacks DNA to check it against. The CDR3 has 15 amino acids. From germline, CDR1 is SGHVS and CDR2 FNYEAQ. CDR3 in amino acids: CASSRTGTDTYEQYF.

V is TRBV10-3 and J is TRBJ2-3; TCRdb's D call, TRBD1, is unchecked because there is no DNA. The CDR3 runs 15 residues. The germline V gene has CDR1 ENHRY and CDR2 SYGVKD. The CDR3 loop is CAISVAGQGSDTQYF.

This CDR3 is CSARTPTGGEGNTIYF. The chain links TRBV20-1 to TRBJ1-3; TCRdb names TRBD1, which stays unverified in the absence of DNA. CDR1 and CDR2 from the germline V gene are DFQATT and SNEGSKA (reference sequence). This CDR3 comprises 16 residues.

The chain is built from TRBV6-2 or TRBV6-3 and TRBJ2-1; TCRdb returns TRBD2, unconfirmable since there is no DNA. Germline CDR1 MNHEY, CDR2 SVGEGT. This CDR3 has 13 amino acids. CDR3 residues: CASSYLLTSMQFF.

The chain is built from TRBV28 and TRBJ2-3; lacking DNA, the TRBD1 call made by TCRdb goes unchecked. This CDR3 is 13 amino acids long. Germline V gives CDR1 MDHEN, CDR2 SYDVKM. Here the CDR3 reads CASSTPLADTQYF.

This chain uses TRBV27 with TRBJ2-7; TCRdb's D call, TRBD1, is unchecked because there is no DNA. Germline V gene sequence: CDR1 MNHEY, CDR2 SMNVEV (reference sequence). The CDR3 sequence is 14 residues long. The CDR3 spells CASSQGTGGNEQYF.

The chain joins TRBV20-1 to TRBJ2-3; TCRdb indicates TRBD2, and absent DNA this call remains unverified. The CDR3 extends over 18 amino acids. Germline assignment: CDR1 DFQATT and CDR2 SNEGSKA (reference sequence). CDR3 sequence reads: CSASLAGGPSRRTDTQYF.

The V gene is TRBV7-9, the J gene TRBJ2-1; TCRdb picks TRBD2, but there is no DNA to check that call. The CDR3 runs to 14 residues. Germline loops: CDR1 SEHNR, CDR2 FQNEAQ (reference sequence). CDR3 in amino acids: CASSLDPLVVEQFF.

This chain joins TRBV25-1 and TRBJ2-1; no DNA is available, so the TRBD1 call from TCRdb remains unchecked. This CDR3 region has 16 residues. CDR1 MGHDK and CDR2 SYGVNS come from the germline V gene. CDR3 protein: CASSELGGGQTNEQFF.

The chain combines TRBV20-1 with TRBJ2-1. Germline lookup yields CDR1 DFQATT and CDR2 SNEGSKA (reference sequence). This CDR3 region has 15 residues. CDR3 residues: CSAPTSGSSYNEQFF.

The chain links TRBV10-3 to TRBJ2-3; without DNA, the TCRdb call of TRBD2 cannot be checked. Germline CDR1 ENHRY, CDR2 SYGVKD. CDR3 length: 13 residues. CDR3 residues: CAISGGPTDTQYF.

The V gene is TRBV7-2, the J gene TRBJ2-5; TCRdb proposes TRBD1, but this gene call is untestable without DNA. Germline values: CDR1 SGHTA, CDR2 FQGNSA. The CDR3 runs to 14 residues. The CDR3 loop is CASSQRQSQETQYF.

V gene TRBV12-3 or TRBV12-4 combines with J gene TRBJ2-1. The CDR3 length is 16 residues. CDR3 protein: CASSLFGQAQYNEQFF.